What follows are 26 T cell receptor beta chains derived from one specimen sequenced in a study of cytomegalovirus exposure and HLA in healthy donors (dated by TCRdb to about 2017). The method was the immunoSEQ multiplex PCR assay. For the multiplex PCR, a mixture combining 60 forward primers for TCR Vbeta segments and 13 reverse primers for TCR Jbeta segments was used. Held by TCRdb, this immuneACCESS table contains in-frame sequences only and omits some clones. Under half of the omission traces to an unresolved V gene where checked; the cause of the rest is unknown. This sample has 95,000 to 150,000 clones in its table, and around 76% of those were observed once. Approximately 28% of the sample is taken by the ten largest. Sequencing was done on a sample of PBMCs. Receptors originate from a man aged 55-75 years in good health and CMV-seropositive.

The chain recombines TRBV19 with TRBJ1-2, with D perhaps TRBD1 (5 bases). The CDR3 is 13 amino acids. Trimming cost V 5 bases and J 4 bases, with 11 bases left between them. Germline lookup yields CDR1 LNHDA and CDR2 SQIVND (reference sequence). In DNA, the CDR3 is TGTGCCAGTAGTGCTGGCGGGGGCTATGGCTACACCTTC. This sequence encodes CASSAGGGYGYTF.

CDR3 loop: CASSVVAGGPLQSEQFF. The CDR3, as DNA: TGTGCCAGCAGCGTAGTAGCGGGGGGTCCTCTACAAAGTGAGCAGTTCTTC. The rearrangement links TRBV9 to TRBJ2-1; 10 bases align to TRBD2. The CDR3 has 17 residues. The V gene end was trimmed by 0 bases and the J gene end by 9 bases; junction bases not matched to a gene: 12. CDR1 is SGDLS, CDR2 YYNGEE, per germline.

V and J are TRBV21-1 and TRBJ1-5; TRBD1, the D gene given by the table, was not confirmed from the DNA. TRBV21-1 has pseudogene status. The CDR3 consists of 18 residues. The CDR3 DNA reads TGTGCCAGCAGCAAAAGGGAGACAGGGGCCGATAGCAATCAGCCCCAGCATTTT. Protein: CASSKRETGADSNQPQHF.

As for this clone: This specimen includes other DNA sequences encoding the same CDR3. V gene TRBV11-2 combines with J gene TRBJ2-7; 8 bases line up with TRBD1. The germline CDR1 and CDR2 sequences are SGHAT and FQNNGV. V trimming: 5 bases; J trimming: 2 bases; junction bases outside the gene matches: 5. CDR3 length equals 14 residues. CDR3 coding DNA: TGTGCCAGCAGCCTCGGGACAGGCCCCTACGAGCAGTACTTC. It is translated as CASSLGTGPYEQYF.

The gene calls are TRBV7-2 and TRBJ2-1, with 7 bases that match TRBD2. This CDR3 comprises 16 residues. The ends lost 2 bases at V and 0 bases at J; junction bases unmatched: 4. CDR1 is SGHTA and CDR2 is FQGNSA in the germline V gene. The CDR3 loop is CASSLFPSGSYNEQFF. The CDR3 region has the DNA TGTGCCAGCAGCTTATTTCCTAGCGGCTCCTACAATGAGCAGTTCTTC.

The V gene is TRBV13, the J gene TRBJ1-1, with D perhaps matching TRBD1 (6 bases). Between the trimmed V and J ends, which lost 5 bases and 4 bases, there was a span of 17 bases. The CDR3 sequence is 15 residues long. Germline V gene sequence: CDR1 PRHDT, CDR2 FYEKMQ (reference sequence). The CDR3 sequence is CASSDRGGRATEAFF. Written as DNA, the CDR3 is TGTGCCAGCAGCGATCGCGGGGGGCGAGCCACTGAAGCTTTCTTT.

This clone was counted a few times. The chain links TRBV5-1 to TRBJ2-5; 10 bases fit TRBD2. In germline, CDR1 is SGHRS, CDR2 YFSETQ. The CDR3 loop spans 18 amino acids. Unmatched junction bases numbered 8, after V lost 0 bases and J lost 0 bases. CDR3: CASSLGLAGAPYQETQYF. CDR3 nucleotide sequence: TGCGCCAGCAGCTTGGGCCTAGCGGGGGCCCCGTACCAAGAGACCCAGTACTTC.

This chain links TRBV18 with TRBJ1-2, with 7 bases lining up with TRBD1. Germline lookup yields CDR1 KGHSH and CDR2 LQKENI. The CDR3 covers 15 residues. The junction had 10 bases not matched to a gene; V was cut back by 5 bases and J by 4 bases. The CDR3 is CASSGGQLESYGYTF. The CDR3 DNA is TGTGCCAGCTCAGGGGGACAGCTAGAGAGCTATGGCTACACCTTC.

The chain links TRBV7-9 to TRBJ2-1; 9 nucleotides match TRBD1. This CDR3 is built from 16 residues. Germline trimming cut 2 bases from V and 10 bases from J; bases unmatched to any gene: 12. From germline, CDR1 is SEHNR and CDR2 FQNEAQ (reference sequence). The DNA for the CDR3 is TGTGCCAGCAGCTTACCTGACGGACAGGGGTCGGGAGAGCAGTTCTTC. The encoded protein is CASSLPDGQGSGEQFF.

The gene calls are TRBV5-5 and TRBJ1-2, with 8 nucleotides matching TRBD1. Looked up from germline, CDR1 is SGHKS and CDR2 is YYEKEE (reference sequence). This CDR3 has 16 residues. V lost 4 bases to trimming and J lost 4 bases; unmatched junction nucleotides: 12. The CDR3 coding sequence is TGTGCCAGCAGCCTCCCGACAGGGGAGCAGGCCTATGGCTACACCTTC. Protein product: CASSLPTGEQAYGYTF.

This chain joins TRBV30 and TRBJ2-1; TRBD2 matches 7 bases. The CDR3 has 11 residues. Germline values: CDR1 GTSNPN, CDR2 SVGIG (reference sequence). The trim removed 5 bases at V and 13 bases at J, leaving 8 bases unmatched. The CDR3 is CAWGSGRLQFF. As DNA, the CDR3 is TGTGCCTGGGGCTCCGGGAGGCTCCAGTTCTTC.

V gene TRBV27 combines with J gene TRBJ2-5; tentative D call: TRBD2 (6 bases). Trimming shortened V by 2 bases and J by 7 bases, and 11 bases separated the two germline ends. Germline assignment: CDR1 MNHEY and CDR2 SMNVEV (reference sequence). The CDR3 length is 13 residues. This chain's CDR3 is CASSLGGGMTQYF. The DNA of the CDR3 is TGTGCCAGCAGTTTAGGTGGGGGGATGACCCAGTACTTC.

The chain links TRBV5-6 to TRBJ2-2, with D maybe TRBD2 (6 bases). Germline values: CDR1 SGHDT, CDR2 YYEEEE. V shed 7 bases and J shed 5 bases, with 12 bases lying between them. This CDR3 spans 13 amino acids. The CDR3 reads CASGLGGTGELFF. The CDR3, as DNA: TGTGCCAGCGGACTTGGGGGGACCGGGGAGCTGTTTTTT.

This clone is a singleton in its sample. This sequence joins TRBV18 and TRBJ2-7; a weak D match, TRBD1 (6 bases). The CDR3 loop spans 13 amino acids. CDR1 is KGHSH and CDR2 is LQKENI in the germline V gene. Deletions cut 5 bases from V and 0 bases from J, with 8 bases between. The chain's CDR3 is CASSGGISYEQYF. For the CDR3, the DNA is TGTGCCAGCTCAGGGGGCATCTCCTACGAGCAGTACTTC.

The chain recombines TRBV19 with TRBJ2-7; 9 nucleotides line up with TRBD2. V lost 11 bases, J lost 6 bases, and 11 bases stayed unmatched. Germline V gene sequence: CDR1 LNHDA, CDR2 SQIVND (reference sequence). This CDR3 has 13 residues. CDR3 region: CASGREGLLEQYF. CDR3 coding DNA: TGTGCCTCCGGGCGGGAGGGCCTTCTCGAGCAGTACTTC.

The DNA of the CDR3 is TGTGCCAGCAGCATCTACAGGGGGCAAAGCTATGGCTACACCTTC. As protein: CASSIYRGQSYGYTF. The chain couples TRBV9 to TRBJ1-2; TRBD1 agrees at 9 bases. Per the germline V gene, CDR1 is SGDLS and CDR2 is YYNGEE. This CDR3 has 15 amino acids. Trimming cost V 4 bases and J 4 bases; bases outside gene matches: 8.

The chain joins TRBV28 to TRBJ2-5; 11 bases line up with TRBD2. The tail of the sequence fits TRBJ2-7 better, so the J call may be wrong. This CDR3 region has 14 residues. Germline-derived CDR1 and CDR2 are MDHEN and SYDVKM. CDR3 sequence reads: CASSLLAGGGEQYF. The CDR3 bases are TGTGCCAGCAGTTTGCTAGCGGGAGGAGGCGAGCAGTACTTC.

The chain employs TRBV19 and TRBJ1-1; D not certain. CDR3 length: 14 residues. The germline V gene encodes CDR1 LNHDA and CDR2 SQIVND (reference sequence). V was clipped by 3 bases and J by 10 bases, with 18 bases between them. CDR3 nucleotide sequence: TGTGCCAGTAGTATCGGGTCGATCGGGCGGGGAGCTTTCTTT. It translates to CASSIGSIGRGAFF.

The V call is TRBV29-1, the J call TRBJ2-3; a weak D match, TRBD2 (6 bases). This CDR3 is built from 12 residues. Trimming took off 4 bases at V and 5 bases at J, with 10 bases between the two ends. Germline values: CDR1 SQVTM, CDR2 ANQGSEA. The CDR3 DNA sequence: TGCAGCGTTGGGGAGGTCAAAGATACGCAGTATTTT. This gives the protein CSVGEVKDTQYF.

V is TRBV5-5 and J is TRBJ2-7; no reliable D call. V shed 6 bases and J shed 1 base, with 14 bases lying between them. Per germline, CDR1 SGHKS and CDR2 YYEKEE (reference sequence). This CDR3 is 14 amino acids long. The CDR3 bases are TGTGCCAGCAACCGGCTAGTTGGGTCCTACGAGCAGTACTTC. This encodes CASNRLVGSYEQYF.

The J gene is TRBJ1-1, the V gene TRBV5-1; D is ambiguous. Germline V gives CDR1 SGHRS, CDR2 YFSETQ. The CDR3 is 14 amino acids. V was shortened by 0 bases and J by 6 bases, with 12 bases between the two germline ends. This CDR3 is CASSLEGGLSEAFF. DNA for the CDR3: TGCGCCAGCAGCTTGGAGGGCGGGTTGTCTGAAGCTTTCTTT. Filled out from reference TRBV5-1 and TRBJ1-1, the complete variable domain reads KAGVTQTPRYLIKTRGQQVTLSCSPISGHRSVSWYQQTPGQGLQFLFEYFSETQRNKGNFPGRFSGRQFSNSRSEMNVSTLELGDSALYLCASSLEGGLSEAFFGQGTRLTVV.

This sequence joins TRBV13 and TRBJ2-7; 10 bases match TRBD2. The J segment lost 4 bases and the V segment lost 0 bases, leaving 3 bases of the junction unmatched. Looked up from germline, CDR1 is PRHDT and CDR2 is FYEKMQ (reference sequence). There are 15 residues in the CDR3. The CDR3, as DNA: TGTGCCAGCAGCTTAGGGGCTAGCGGGAGTTACGAGCAGTACTTC. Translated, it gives CASSLGASGSYEQYF.

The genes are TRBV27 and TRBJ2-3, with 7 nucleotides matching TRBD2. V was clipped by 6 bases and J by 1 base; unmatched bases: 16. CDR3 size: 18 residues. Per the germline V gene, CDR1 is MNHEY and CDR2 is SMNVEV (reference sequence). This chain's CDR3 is CASSRGRRGAGRTDTQYF. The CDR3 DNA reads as TGTGCCAGCAGCCGAGGGCGGCGCGGAGCGGGACGCACAGATACGCAGTATTTT.

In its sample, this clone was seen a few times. The CDR3 sequence: CAWSDLTENYGYTF. CDR3 coding DNA: TGTGCCTGGAGTGATCTGACAGAGAACTATGGCTACACCTTC. This rearrangement joins TRBV30 to TRBJ1-2; TRBD1 might be the D (5 bases). CDR1 and CDR2 from the germline V gene are GTSNPN and SVGIG (reference sequence). With 1 base removed from V and 2 bases from J, the gap between germline ends came to 11 bases. CDR3 length: 14 residues.

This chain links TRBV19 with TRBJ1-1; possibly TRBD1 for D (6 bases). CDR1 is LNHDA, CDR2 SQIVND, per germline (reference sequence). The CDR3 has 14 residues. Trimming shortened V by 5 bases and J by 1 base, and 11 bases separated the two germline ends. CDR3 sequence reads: CASSVGQSNTEAFF. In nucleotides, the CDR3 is TGTGCCAGTAGTGTTGGACAGTCGAACACTGAAGCTTTCTTT.

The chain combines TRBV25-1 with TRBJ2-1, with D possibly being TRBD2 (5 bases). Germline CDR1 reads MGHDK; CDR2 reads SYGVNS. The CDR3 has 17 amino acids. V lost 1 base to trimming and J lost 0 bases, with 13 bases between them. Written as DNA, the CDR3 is TGTGCCAGCAGTGAATTAGCTAGCCAGAGCTCCTACAATGAGCAGTTCTTC. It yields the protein CASSELASQSSYNEQFF.